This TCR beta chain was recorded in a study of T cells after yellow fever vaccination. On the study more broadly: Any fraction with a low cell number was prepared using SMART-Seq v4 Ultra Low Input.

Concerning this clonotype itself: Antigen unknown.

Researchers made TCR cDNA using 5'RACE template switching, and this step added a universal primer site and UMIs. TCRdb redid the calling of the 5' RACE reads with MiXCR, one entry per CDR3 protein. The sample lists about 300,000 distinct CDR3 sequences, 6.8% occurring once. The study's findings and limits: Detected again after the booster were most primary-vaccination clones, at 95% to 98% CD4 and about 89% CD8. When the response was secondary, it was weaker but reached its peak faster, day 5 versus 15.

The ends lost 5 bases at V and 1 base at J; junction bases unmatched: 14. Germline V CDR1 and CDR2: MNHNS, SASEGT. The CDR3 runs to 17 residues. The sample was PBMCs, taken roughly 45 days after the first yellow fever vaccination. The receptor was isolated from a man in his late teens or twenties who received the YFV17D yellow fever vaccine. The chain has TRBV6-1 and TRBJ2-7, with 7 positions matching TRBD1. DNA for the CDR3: TGTGCCAGCAGTCCCCTGAGTATTGGGGACAGTTCCTACGAGCAGTACGTC. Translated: CASSPLSIGDSSYEQYV.